The 2 T cell receptor beta chains presented below share a single source sample, sequenced in a study of blood T cell repertoires in COVID-19 (dated by TCRdb to the early 2020s). The method was the immunoSEQ multiplex PCR assay. TCRdb obtained this table from immuneACCESS and retained in-frame rearrangements with V and J assigned. These tables miss some clones; where compared with another copy, unresolved V genes account for less than half of the shortfall, and the remainder is unexplained. This sample gives under 200,000 clones in total; around 87% of them show up just once. About 2.7% of the sample goes to the ten largest clones. Material: peripheral blood. The origin of the receptors is a man between 40 and 49 years old with active or convalescent COVID-19.

V gene TRBV20-1 combines with J gene TRBJ1-3; 10 nucleotides line up with TRBD1. Germline CDR1 reads DFQATT; CDR2 reads SNEGSKA (reference sequence). V was clipped by 3 bases and J by 4 bases; unmatched bases: 9. The CDR3 contains 16 residues. The CDR3: CSASSRDRGVGNTIYF. The CDR3, as DNA: TGCAGTGCTAGTTCCCGGGACAGGGGCGTCGGAAACACCATATATTTT.

The chain carries TRBV6-5 and TRBJ2-2; no definite D call. Germline V gives CDR1 MNHEY, CDR2 SVGAGI. The CDR3 extends over 16 amino acids. Trimming left V 0 bases short and J 2 bases short, with 10 bases between. DNA of the CDR3: TGTGCCAGCAGTTACTCGGCAGGTCTAAACACCGGGGAGCTGTTTTTT. Translating gives CASSYSAGLNTGELFF.